This is a list of T cell receptor beta chains from one sample in a study of blood T cell repertoires in COVID-19. The data were produced by immunoSEQ multiplex PCR, yet TCRdb's version contains in-frame clones alone and is incomplete. The sample lists some 67,000 clones; just under 80% were seen once. The sequencing sample was made of peripheral blood. Source of these receptors: a woman in her sixties or seventies with acute or convalescent COVID-19. CDR3s include the opening cysteine and the closing phenylalanine or tryptophan.

j_gene	v_gene	CDR3aa
TRBJ1-3	TRBV18	CASSIGRGVFGNTIYF
TRBJ2-3	TRBV7-2	CASSVDSGRTDTQYF
TRBJ1-4	TRBV11-2	CASSLGDSPYEKLFF
TRBJ2-4	TRBV12-5	CASVLTSGVAKNIQYF
TRBJ1-2	TRBV7-2	CASSPRTGPDGYTF
TRBJ1-2	TRBV6-1	CASSGTGTGAINYGYTF
TRBJ2-1	TRBV14	CASSQDHGTGLSDEQFF
TRBJ2-3	TRBV5-6	CASSILAGSSRTQYF
TRBJ2-7	TRBV9	CASSVAAGQVRHEQYF
TRBJ1-3	TRBV2	CASSSQGALSGNTIYF
TRBJ2-2	TRBV7-7	CASSLGGGRVGELFF
TRBJ2-1	TRBV3-1/TRBV3-2	CASSHLAGGYNEQFF
TRBJ2-4	TRBV4-2	CASSQGLGGVAKNIQYF
TRBJ1-1	TRBV11-2	CASSAHPRRTEAFF
TRBJ2-7	TRBV28	CASSFGVSSSGYDYEQYF
TRBJ1-5	TRBV4-2	CASSQETGEGNQPQHF
TRBJ1-1	TRBV6-5	CASSYQVLASTEAFF
TRBJ1-1	TRBV5-4	CASSLGGAVNTEAFF
TRBJ2-3	TRBV5-4	CASSLLDTQYF
TRBJ1-6	TRBV6-6	CASSHTGTDVYSPLHF
TRBJ2-5	TRBV5-6	CASSLWTGLETQYF
TRBJ2-3	TRBV7-6	CASRLGGGQGTDTQYF
TRBJ2-3	TRBV5-1	CASISSGDTQYF
TRBJ2-5	TRBV27	CASSFHRGGQETQYF
TRBJ2-3	TRBV7-2	CASSLGAAGARAPDTQYF
TRBJ2-7	TRBV7-6	CASSPVGSGAGFYEQYF
TRBJ2-5	TRBV5-5	CASSIAETQYF
TRBJ1-5	TRBV5-1	CASSLAGNSNQPQHF
TRBJ2-1	TRBV19	CASSSGGLVEQFF
TRBJ2-3	TRBV29-1	CAFPGQGADTQYF
TRBJ2-3	TRBV9	CASSVDGRGSDTQYF
TRBJ2-3	TRBV7-9	CASSSYTSYTQYF
TRBJ1-5	TRBV27	CASSPTWAGYQPQHF
TRBJ2-7	TRBV6-5	CASSYGRTYEQYF
TRBJ2-3	TRBV10-1	CASGTGGANTDTQYF
TRBJ2-7	TRBV5-1	CASSRLRGDRGYEQYF
TRBJ2-5	TRBV24-1	CATSDSETQYF
TRBJ2-2	TRBV24-1	CATSARGTGELFF